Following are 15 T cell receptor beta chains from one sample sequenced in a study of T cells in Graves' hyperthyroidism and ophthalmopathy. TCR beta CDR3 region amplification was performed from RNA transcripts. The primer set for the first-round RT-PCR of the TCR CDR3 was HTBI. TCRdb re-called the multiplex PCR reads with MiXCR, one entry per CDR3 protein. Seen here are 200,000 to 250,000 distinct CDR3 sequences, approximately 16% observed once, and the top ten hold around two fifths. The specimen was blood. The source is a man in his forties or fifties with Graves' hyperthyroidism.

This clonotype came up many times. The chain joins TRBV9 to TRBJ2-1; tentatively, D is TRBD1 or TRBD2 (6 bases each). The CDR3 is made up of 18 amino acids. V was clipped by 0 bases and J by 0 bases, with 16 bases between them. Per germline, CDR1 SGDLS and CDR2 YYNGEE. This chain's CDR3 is CASSVAAGEVGSYNEQFF. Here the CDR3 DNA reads TGTGCCAGCAGCGTAGCGGCAGGGGAGGTCGGCTCCTACAATGAGCAGTTCTTC.

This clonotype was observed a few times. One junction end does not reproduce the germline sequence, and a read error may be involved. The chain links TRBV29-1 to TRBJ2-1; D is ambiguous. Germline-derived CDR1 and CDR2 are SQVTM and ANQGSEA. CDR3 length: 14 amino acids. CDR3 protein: CSVENPVSYNGQFF. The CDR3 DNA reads TGCAGCGTTGAAAATCCGGTCTCCTACAATGGGCAGTTCTTC.

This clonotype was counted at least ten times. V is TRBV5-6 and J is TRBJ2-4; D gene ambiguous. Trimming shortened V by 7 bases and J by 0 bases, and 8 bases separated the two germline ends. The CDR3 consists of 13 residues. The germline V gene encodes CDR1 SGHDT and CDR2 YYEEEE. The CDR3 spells CASLELAKNIQYF. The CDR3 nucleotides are TGTGCCAGCCTTGAGCTAGCCAAAAACATTCAGTACTTC.

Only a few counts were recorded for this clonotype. The CDR3 here is CASSQGGDRNTEAFF. As DNA, the CDR3 is TGTGCCAGCAGTCAGGGGGGAGACAGGAACACTGAAGCTTTCTTT. The J gene is TRBJ1-1, the V gene TRBV28; 7 bases fit TRBD1. In germline, CDR1 is MDHEN, CDR2 SYDVKM. The CDR3 loop spans 15 amino acids. Losses at the gene ends were 5 bases for V and 1 base for J; bases not matched to a gene: 7.

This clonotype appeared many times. CDR3 sequence: CASSLTGILGSPLHF. For the CDR3, the DNA is TGTGCCAGCAGCTTAACCGGGATCCTTGGTTCACCCCTCCACTTT. The chain has TRBV7-3 and TRBJ1-6; D gene uncertain. The CDR3 has 15 residues. The V and J ends lost 0 bases and 9 bases respectively, with 12 bases between them. CDR1 SGHTA and CDR2 FQGTGA come from the germline V gene. Variable domain in full (rest from reference TRBV7-3 and TRBJ1-6): GAGVSQTPSNKVTEKGKYVELRCDPISGHTALYWYRQSLGQGPEFLIYFQGTGAADDSGLPNDRFFAVRPEGSVSTLKIQRTERGDSAVYLCASSLTGILGSPLHFGNGTRLTVT.

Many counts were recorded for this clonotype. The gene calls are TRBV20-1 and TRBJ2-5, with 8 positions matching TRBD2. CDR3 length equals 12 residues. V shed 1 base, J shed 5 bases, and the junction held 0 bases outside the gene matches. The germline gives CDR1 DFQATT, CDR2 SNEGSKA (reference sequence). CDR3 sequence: CSARAGGETQYF. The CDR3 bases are TGCAGTGCTAGAGCGGGAGGGGAGACCCAGTACTTC.

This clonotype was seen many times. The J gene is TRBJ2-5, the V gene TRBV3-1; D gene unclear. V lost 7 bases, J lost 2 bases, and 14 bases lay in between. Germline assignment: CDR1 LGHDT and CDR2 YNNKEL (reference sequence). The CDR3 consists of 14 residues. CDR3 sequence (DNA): TGTGCCAGCACCCCCCCCGGAGTTCAAGAGACCCAGTACTTC. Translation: CASTPPGVQETQYF.

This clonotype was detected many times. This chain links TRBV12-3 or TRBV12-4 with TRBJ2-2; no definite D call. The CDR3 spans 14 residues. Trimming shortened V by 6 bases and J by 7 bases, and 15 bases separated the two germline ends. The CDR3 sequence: CASRPTSQLGELFF. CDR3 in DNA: TGTGCCAGCAGGCCAACCTCACAACTCGGGGAGCTGTTTTTT.

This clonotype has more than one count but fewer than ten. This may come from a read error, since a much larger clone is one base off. The CDR3 is CAWSDGQQRNQPQHF. The DNA for the CDR3 is TGTGCCTGGAGTGATGGTCAGCAACGCAATCAGCCCCAGCATTTT. The J gene is TRBJ1-5, the V gene TRBV30; unclear D gene. Trimming removed 1 base at V and 2 bases at J, with 12 bases between. Germline loops: CDR1 GTSNPN, CDR2 SVGIG (reference sequence). CDR3 size: 15 residues.

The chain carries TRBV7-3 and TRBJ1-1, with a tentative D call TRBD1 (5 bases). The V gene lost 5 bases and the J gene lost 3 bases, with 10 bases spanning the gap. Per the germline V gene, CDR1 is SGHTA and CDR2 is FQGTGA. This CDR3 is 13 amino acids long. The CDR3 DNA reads TGTGCCAGCAGCCCTCGGGGCCACACTGAAGCTTTCTTT. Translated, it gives CASSPRGHTEAFF.

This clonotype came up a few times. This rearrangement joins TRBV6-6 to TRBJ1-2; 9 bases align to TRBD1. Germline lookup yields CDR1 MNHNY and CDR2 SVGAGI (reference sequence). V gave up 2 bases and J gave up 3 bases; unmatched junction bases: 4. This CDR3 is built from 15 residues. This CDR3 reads CASSYTGQGYYGYTF. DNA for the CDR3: TGTGCCAGCAGTTACACGGGACAGGGCTACTATGGCTACACCTTC.

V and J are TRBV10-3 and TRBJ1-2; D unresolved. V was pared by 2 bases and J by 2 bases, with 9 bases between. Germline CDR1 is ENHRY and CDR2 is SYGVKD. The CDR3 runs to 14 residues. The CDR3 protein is CAISENRGNYGYTF. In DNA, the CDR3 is TGTGCCATCAGTGAGAACCGGGGAAACTATGGCTACACCTTC.

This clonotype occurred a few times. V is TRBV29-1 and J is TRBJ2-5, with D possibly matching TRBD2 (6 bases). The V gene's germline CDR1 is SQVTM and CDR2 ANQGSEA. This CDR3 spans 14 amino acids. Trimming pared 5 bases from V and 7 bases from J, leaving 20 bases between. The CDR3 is CSVSRAPPGGTQYF. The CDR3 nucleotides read TGCAGCGTTAGTAGGGCGCCTCCCGGGGGGACCCAGTACTTC.

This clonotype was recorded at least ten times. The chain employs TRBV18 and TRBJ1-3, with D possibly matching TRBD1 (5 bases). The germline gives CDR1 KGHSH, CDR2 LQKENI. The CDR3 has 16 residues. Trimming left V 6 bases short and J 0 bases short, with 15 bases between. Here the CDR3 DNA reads TGTGCCAGCTCCCTGCGGGACGGGAGCTCTGGAAACACCATATATTTT. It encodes CASSLRDGSSGNTIYF.

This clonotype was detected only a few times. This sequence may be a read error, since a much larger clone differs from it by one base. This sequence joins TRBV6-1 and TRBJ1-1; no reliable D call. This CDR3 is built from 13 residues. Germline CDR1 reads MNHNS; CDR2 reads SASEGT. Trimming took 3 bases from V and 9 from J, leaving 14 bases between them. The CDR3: CASSDPNGPKAFF. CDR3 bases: TGTGCCAGCAGTGATCCCAATGGGCCCAAAGCTTTCTTT.